This T cell receptor (beta chain) was sequenced for a study of T cells after yellow fever vaccination. Study information: Low-cell-number fractions underwent preparation using SMART-Seq v4 Ultra Low Input.

Making TCR cDNA involved 5'RACE template switching, which added UMIs and a universal primer site. MiXCR, run by TCRdb on the 5' RACE reads, gives a single entry per CDR3 protein. The table shows more than 80,000 distinct CDR3 sequences, with around 5.5% occurring only once. Many counts were recorded for this clonotype. The sample here was CD8+ T cells sorted from PBMCs, taken 10 days after the yellow fever booster vaccination. The clonotype originates from a young man who received the YFV17D yellow fever vaccine.

CDR3 coding DNA: TGCGCCAGCAGCTTTGGGGGGGGCCCCCAAGAGACCCAGTACTTC. As protein: CASSFGGGPQETQYF. The chain is built from TRBV5-1 and TRBJ2-5; D perhaps matches TRBD2 (7 bases). This CDR3 has 15 amino acids. Looked up from germline, CDR1 is SGHRS and CDR2 is YFSETQ. The V and J ends lost 2 bases and 1 base respectively, with 12 bases between them.